The clone carrying this TCR beta chain was seen more than once but under ten times. Its specificity is unknown. This entry belongs to a study of T cells in Graves' hyperthyroidism and ophthalmopathy. Whole-study results and caveats: Most clonotypes expanded in the thyroid (above 0.001) were also present in blood.

RNA transcripts gave rise to amplified TCR beta CDR3 regions. When the TCR CDR3 underwent first-round RT-PCR, the HTBI primer set was used. TCRdb reprocessed the multiplex PCR reads with MiXCR, giving one entry per CDR3 protein. This table holds about 720,000 distinct CDR3 sequences, less than 20% found once. Germline V gives CDR1 ENHRY, CDR2 SYGVKD. The CDR3 sequence is 13 residues long. Trimming removed 4 bases at V and 10 bases at J, with 14 bases between. The chain combines TRBV10-3 with TRBJ2-1; D is possibly TRBD2 (5 bases). This TCR came from a man between 18 and 29 years old with Graves' hyperthyroidism. Sequenced material: blood. The CDR3 DNA is TGTGCCATCAGTGTAAGCCCTAGCAGCGAGCAGTTCTTC. This gives the protein CAISVSPSSEQFF.